This entry lists 5 T cell receptor beta chains sequenced from one sample in a study of shared clonotypes between healthy human individuals. The data were produced by immunoSEQ multiplex PCR, yet TCRdb's version contains in-frame clones alone and is incomplete. The table lists around 550,000 clones, approximately 95% of them singletons. CD45RO-negative CD8 cells positively selected for CCR7 made up the naive population, which excluded terminally differentiated effector memory CD45RA+ cells. Sequenced input: naive CD8+ T cells sorted from blood. The source of these receptors is a woman aged 30 to 39 in good health.

The V call is TRBV5-1, the J call TRBJ2-7, with 8 bases identical to TRBD2. V gave up 4 bases and J gave up 5 bases; unmatched junction bases: 8. The V gene's germline CDR1 is SGHRS and CDR2 YFSETQ. The CDR3 loop spans 14 amino acids. Here the CDR3 DNA reads TGCGCCAGCAGCGGGGGGACTAGGGCGAACGAGCAGTACTTC. Translation gives CASSGGTRANEQYF.

The rearrangement joins TRBV30 to TRBJ2-1; either TRBD1 or TRBD2 may supply D (5 bases each). Looked up from germline, CDR1 is GTSNPN and CDR2 is SVGIG (reference sequence). V lost 5 bases and J 5 bases, leaving 16 bases between the germline ends. This CDR3 region has 14 residues. The CDR3: CAWEPGHRNNEQFF. CDR3 DNA: TGTGCCTGGGAGCCGGGGCATCGGAACAATGAGCAGTTCTTC.

This chain uses TRBV28 with TRBJ2-7; TRBD1 agrees at 8 bases. The germline gives CDR1 MDHEN, CDR2 SYDVKM. The V gene end was trimmed by 1 base and the J gene end by 3 bases; junction bases not matched to a gene: 8. The CDR3 covers 16 residues. The CDR3 DNA sequence: TGTGCCAGCAGTTTATTGGCGGGACAGGATAACTACGAGCAGTACTTC. This sequence encodes CASSLLAGQDNYEQYF.

The chain is built from TRBV7-9 and TRBJ2-1; TRBD1 matches 10 bases. The V and J ends lost 5 bases and 0 bases, in that order; junction bases with no gene match: 4. Germline assignment: CDR1 SEHNR and CDR2 FQNEAQ (reference sequence). The CDR3 loop spans 16 amino acids. The CDR3 loop reads CASSPGQGYSYNEQFF. The CDR3 nucleotides are TGTGCCAGCAGCCCGGGACAGGGGTACTCCTACAATGAGCAGTTCTTC.

This clone was seen a single time. CDR3: CASSAPVGAGGKNIQYF. CDR3 in DNA: TGTGCCAGCAGCGCCCCGGTTGGAGCGGGAGGGAAAAACATTCAGTACTTC. This chain connects TRBV9 to TRBJ2-4, with 10 positions matching TRBD2. Germline assignment: CDR1 SGDLS and CDR2 YYNGEE. The CDR3 covers 17 residues. Trimming removed 3 bases from V and 4 bases from J; junction bases left unmatched: 10.